The source of this T cell receptor (beta chain) is a study of CD8 T cells in ankylosing spondylitis. The study's findings and limits: It was reported that disease-linked clones were significantly enriched in matched ankylosing spondylitis synovial fluid. One TCR beta motif, made up of eight or nine highly homologous variants, appeared characteristic of ankylosing spondylitis blood. Disease-linked clones were CD8+ and relatively rare in peripheral blood.

On this clonotype: Its specificity is unknown.

It was by quantitative 5'-RACE with molecular barcodes that TCR beta libraries were made. Using its own MiXCR run on the 5' RACE reads, TCRdb lists one record per CDR3 protein. The table includes a few hundred thousand distinct CDR3 sequences, 15% to 20% detected once. This CDR3 is built from 13 residues. The V gene's germline CDR1 is LNHDA and CDR2 SQIVND (reference sequence). Trimming stripped 4 bases from V and 10 bases from J, with 16 bases between. This chain joins TRBV19 and TRBJ1-1; D is unresolved. This receptor was taken from a male donor with ankylosing spondylitis or in good health (not recorded which). The sample consisted of blood, either unsorted or a sorted T cell fraction (not recorded which). The CDR3 sequence: CASSRDSPSGAFF. The DNA for the CDR3 is TGTGCCAGTAGTAGAGACTCACCCTCAGGAGCTTTCTTT.